The rows below give T cell receptor beta chains drawn from one sample of a study of OX40 agonist ivuxolimab in advanced cancers. TCRdb's table, derived via immunoSEQ multiplex PCR, lists solely in-frame clones and lacks some. The sample gives about 70,000 clones, about 81% of which show up once; roughly 5.3% is in the top ten. The material was CD4+ or CD8+ T cells sorted from blood, obtained in a trial of the OX40 agonist ivuxolimab. These receptors all stem from an adult with an advanced solid tumor such as melanoma, head and neck, liver or kidney cancer. Both conserved end residues are part of each CDR3. The D gene is left open where the match is weak.

J gene,V gene,D gene,CDR3 protein,CDR3 DNA
TRBJ2-1,TRBV6-5,TRBD2,CASSYITSGGDNEQFF,TGTGCCAGCAGTTACATAACTAGCGGGGGCGACAATGAGCAGTTCTTC
TRBJ1-2,TRBV11-3,NA,CASSPSVADYGYTF,TGTGCCAGCAGCCCCTCGGTGGCGGATTATGGCTACACCTTC
TRBJ1-5,TRBV6-6,NA,CASSYEGYNQPQHF,TGTGCCAGCAGTTACGAGGGCTACAATCAGCCCCAGCATTTT
TRBJ2-7,TRBV6-1,NA,CASSATATDSYEQYF,TGTGCCAGCAGTGCAACAGCAACGGACAGCTACGAGCAGTACTTC
TRBJ1-6,TRBV18,NA,CASSPGGGSPLHF,TGTGCCAGCTCACCTGGTGGGGGCTCACCCCTCCACTTT
TRBJ2-5,TRBV4-1,TRBD1,CASSQTGTGGVTQYF,TGCGCCAGCAGCCAAACCGGGACAGGGGGGGTGACCCAGTACTTC
TRBJ2-5,TRBV5-1,TRBD1,CASSLIGTAEETQYF,TGCGCCAGCAGCCTGATCGGGACAGCTGAAGAGACCCAGTACTTC
TRBJ1-1,TRBV5-6,NA,CASSLAGVGPEAFF,TGTGCCAGCAGCTTGGCGGGGGTTGGGCCTGAAGCTTTCTTT
TRBJ2-3,TRBV7-9,NA,CASSQDHGATITDTQYF,TGTGCCAGCAGCCAGGATCACGGGGCGACCATCACAGATACGCAGTATTTT
TRBJ1-2,TRBV9,NA,CASSADTGYYGYTF,TGTGCCAGCAGCGCCGACACAGGGTACTATGGCTACACCTTC